This T cell receptor beta chain was retrieved from a study of OX40 agonist ivuxolimab in advanced cancers. Study background: A mean age of around 60 years, range about 23 to 80, was recorded, and approximately 79% were male.

Looked up from germline, CDR1 is SGHNT and CDR2 is YENEEA. V dropped 4 bases and J dropped 6 bases, with 21 bases sitting between them. The CDR3 has 16 amino acids. Comment on this clone: Its cognate antigen is unknown.

Overall study results and limits: CD4+ and CD8+ blood T cells expanded clonally by week 6 at 0.1 to 3.0 mg/kg.

TCRdb's copy holds only in-frame clones and misses some; the assay was immunoSEQ multiplex PCR. Of 70,000 to 80,000 clones listed, around nine tenths are singletons. This sample comprised CD4+ or CD8+ T cells sorted from blood, obtained in a trial of the OX40 agonist ivuxolimab. The sequence derives from an adult with an advanced solid tumor such as melanoma, head and neck, liver or kidney cancer. The chain combines TRBV11-3 with TRBJ1-1; a weak D match, TRBD1 (5 bases). CDR3 amino acids: CASSSPPPGYEAEAFF. Here the CDR3 DNA reads TGTGCCAGCAGCTCTCCCCCCCCAGGGTATGAGGCTGAAGCTTTCTTT.